The text below deals with one T cell receptor beta chain. Its antigen specificity is not known. Per-base quality was not reported, and no clone a single base away is much larger than it. Enrolling through a virtual design, the prospective study's participants ranged in age from roughly 18 to 90 years and lived across around 25 United States geographic areas. Cohort assignment in the prospective study relied on participant-reported clinical history from a screening survey and a study questionnaire. Mobile phlebotomists in the prospective study collected whole blood, serum and a nasopharyngeal or oropharyngeal swab from every participant. Over an approximately 2-month period, participants in the prospective study had the option of providing additional blood draws and questionnaires. Before DNA extraction, blood samples from the prospective study were shipped at room temperature or frozen. This entry comes from a study of blood T cell repertoires in COVID-19 (dated by TCRdb to 2018 to 2021). For the study in its entirety: For ImmuneRACE Cohort 3, a participant was defined as recovered based on two consecutive negative NP/OP PCR tests, clearance by a healthcare professional, or resolution of symptoms. Samples were obtained from the ongoing ImmuneRACE study (first 160 participants) and from 1,254 subjects provided by 6 global collaborators. The dataset comprised deeply sampled blood TCRbeta repertoires from subjects exposed to, actively infected with, or recovered from COVID-19. The sample metadata nearly always contained a de-identified subject ID, COVID-19 status, age in years and sex. Where available, HLA class I and class II types were obtained from metadata supplied by the sample provider rather than from assay-based typing. The material from the prospective study consisted of cDNA or gDNA derived from T cells, B-cell-depleted T cells, or PBMCs. The repertoires were made available in a free public database intended to serve as a resource for research on the immune response to SARS-CoV-2. Collaborator samples came from the United States, Italy and Spain and covered acute and convalescent phases of COVID-19.

The full study reports these points: How much clinical and demographic metadata was included differed by source and by participant, and the metadata was provided uncurated.

TCRbeta CDR3 regions were amplified from genomic DNA by means of the immunoSEQ Assay, a bias-controlled multiplex PCR. In the authors' own workflow: The number of nucleated cells in each sample was estimated by amplification of reference gene primers within the assay. To quantify the absolute abundance of each unique TCRbeta CDR3 rearrangement, sequence reads were collapsed and filtered. For each sample, productive Simpson clonality was calculated as the square root of Simpson's diversity index across productive rearrangements. Sourced from immuneACCESS, this table was stored by TCRdb with only in-frame sequences that have V and J called. A share of the clones is absent; for the studies checked, an unresolved V gene accounts for under half, and the remainder has no known explanation. The V and J calls and clone size come from that table; D and trimming were worked out from the DNA. Within this sample are more than 300,000 clones, with more than 70% of them counted one time only. Around 2% of the sample lies in the top ten.

This sequence was found in a man aged 40-49 years in a cohort exposed to, infected with or recovered from COVID-19 (not recorded which). The sequenced material came from PBMCs or T cells enriched from blood (not recorded which).

The CDR3: CASSRGGLQLYGYTF. The nucleotides are TGTGCCAGCAGCCGGGGGGGACTTCAGCTCTATGGCTACACCTTC. The chain employs TRBV5-8 and TRBJ1-2; TRBD1 is possibly the D segment (5 matching bases). The germline V gene yields SGHTS for CDR1 and YDEGEE for CDR2. From its cysteine to its phenylalanine, the CDR3 spans 15 amino acids. Only the CDR3 DNA is retained, 45 bases long and in frame from the first base. V gives up 4 bases and J gives up 4 bases, and the segment between their germline ends measures 17 bases.